Below are 29 T cell receptor beta chains sequenced from a single sample in a study of blood T cells in healthy people across ages. The second PCR ran about 6 to 12 cycles with a sample-barcoded 5' primer and J-beta primers. TCRdb reanalysed the 5' RACE reads using MiXCR and keeps one entry per CDR3 protein. This sample yields approximately 850,000 distinct CDR3 sequences, of which around 42% are seen a single time; 15% to 25% belongs to the top ten. Material for sequencing was blood. The receptors come from a man in his 60s in good health.

In its sample, this clonotype was seen a few times. The V gene is TRBV12-3 or TRBV12-4, the J gene TRBJ2-4; 12 bases line up with TRBD1. The end of the DNA aligns better with TRBJ2-7, so the J call may be wrong. This CDR3 is 14 amino acids long. In DNA, the CDR3 is TGTGCCAGCAGTTCCGGGACAGGGGGCTGCGAGCAGTACTTC. The encoded protein is CASSSGTGGCEQYF.

The chain recombines TRBV11-2 with TRBJ2-2; weak D call: TRBD2 (5 bases). This CDR3 has 15 residues. V dropped 7 bases and J dropped 1 base, with 13 bases sitting between them. From germline, CDR1 is SGHAT and CDR2 FQNNGV. CDR3 sequence: CASMRGGENTGELFF. The CDR3, as DNA: TGTGCCAGCATGCGTGGAGGAGAGAACACCGGGGAGCTGTTTTTT. Together with reference TRBV11-2 and TRBJ2-2, the CDR3 gives the full variable domain: EAGVAQSPRYKIIEKRQSVAFWCNPISGHATLYWYQQILGQGPKLLIQFQNNGVVDDSQLPKDRFSAERLKGVDSTLKIQPAKLEDSAVYLCASMRGGENTGELFFGEGSRLTVL.

The chain carries TRBV9 and TRBJ2-5, with TRBD2 identical over 7 bases. From germline, CDR1 is SGDLS and CDR2 YYNGEE. With 0 bases clipped from V and 4 bases from J, the junction kept 3 bases outside the gene matches. The length of the CDR3 is 14 residues. CDR3 coding DNA: TGTGCCAGCAGCGTAGGGCGGGGGTTAGAGACCCAGTACTTC. As protein: CASSVGRGLETQYF.

The chain carries TRBV4-3 and TRBJ2-7; no reliable D call. CDR1 is LGHNA, CDR2 YSLEER, per germline. CDR3 size: 13 residues. Trimming removed 3 bases at V and 4 bases at J, with 10 bases between. This CDR3 reads CASSQLVGYEQYF. CDR3 DNA sequence: TGCGCCAGCAGCCAGCTAGTGGGGTACGAGCAGTACTTC.

The chain joins TRBV2 to TRBJ2-5, with D perhaps TRBD1 or TRBD2 (5 bases each). Trimming left V 3 bases short and J 11 bases short, with 16 bases between. The CDR3 sequence is 13 residues long. CDR1 SNHLY and CDR2 FYNNEI come from the germline V gene. The CDR3 protein is CASSEPFWGTQYF. CDR3 bases: TGTGCCAGCAGTGAGCCTTTCTGGGGGACGCAGTACTTC. Complete variable domain (other parts from reference TRBV2 and TRBJ2-5): EPEVTQTPSHQVTQMGQEVILRCVPISNHLYFYWYRQILGQKVEFLVSFYNNEISEKSEIFDDQFSVERPDGSNFTLKIRSTKLEDSAMYFCASSEPFWGTQYFGPGTRLLVL.

The chain employs TRBV20-1 and TRBJ2-6; weak D call: TRBD2 (6 bases). Between the trimmed V and J ends, which lost 0 bases and 2 bases, there was a span of 8 bases. Germline V gene sequence: CDR1 DFQATT, CDR2 SNEGSKA (reference sequence). The CDR3 has 15 residues. The DNA for the CDR3 is TGCAGTGCTAGAGATGGAGGGGCTGGGGCCAACGTCCTGACTTTC. The encoded protein is CSARDGGAGANVLTF.

This clonotype appeared a few times. V is TRBV5-1 and J is TRBJ2-2; a possible D gene is TRBD1 (5 bases). The CDR3 is 13 amino acids. V was pared by 4 bases and J by 4 bases, with 8 bases between. Germline CDR1 reads SGHRS; CDR2 reads YFSETQ. CDR3 coding DNA: TGCGCCAGCAGCCCCCAGGGCACCGGGGAGCTGTTTTTT. It codes for CASSPQGTGELFF.

The genes are TRBV20-1 and TRBJ2-5; D is perhaps TRBD1 (6 bases). The J call may be faulty, since TRBJ2-7 better matches the DNA end. The CDR3 consists of 13 residues. Looked up from germline, CDR1 is DFQATT and CDR2 is SNEGSKA (reference sequence). CDR3 residues: CSARDVRGTEQYF. In nucleotides, the CDR3 is TGCAGTGCTAGAGACGTCAGGGGAACCGAGCAGTACTTC.

Comments on this clonotype: This may stem from a read error, because a much larger clone lies one nucleotide away. The chain joins TRBV30 to TRBJ2-5; the D is unclear. The germline V gene encodes CDR1 GTSNPN and CDR2 SVGIG (reference sequence). This CDR3 is built from 17 residues. Trimming pared 0 bases from V and 0 bases from J, leaving 17 bases between. CDR3 sequence reads: CAWSVLHAALYQETQYF. The CDR3 DNA sequence: TGTGCCTGGAGTGTACTCCATGCGGCCTTGTACCAAGAGACCCAGTACTTC.

The V gene is TRBV10-3, the J gene TRBJ1-4; D ambiguous. The V end lost 2 bases, the J end lost 8 bases, and 12 bases lay between the germline ends. This CDR3 has 14 residues. Germline CDR1 ENHRY, CDR2 SYGVKD. The DNA for the CDR3 is TGTGCCATCAGTGAGGATTCGCCCGGGGAAAAACTGTTTTTT. Amino acids: CAISEDSPGEKLFF.

This chain joins TRBV5-1 and TRBJ1-2, with a possible D match to TRBD1 (6 bases). Trimming removed 4 bases from V and 7 bases from J, with 14 bases in between. Germline V lookup: CDR1 SGHRS, CDR2 YFSETQ. The CDR3 has 13 amino acids. The CDR3 sequence: CASSVEQGTGYTF. Written as DNA, the CDR3 is TGCGCCAGCAGCGTGGAACAGGGCACTGGCTACACCTTC.

The V gene is TRBV20-1, the J gene TRBJ2-1; possible D gene TRBD2, 5 bases. CDR3 length: 13 amino acids. Looked up from germline, CDR1 is DFQATT and CDR2 is SNEGSKA (reference sequence). Between the trimmed V and J ends, which lost 3 bases and 1 base, there was a span of 7 bases. This chain's CDR3 is CSASGISYNEQFF. CDR3 coding DNA: TGCAGTGCTAGCGGGATTTCCTACAATGAGCAGTTCTTC.

The chain links TRBV7-9 to TRBJ1-6, with TRBD1 as a possible D gene (5 bases). V was trimmed by 7 bases and J by 7 bases, leaving 17 bases between them. The CDR3 has 15 amino acids. The germline V gene encodes CDR1 SEHNR and CDR2 FQNEAQ (reference sequence). In DNA, the CDR3 is TGTGCCAGCAAGATAGGGGATCTCGAAAATTCACCCCTCCACTTT. Translated: CASKIGDLENSPLHF.

This clonotype came up many times. The V and J genes are TRBV5-1 and TRBJ1-2, with D perhaps matching TRBD1 (6 bases). The V gene lost 0 bases and the J gene lost 8 bases, with 17 bases spanning the gap. The germline CDR1 and CDR2 sequences are SGHRS and YFSETQ. CDR3 length equals 15 residues. The CDR3 bases are TGCGCCAGCAGCTTGGGAATACCGGGGGCGCGCGGCTACACCTTC. Translating it yields CASSLGIPGARGYTF.

The chain couples TRBV27 to TRBJ1-2, with no clear D. Per germline, CDR1 MNHEY and CDR2 SMNVEV (reference sequence). Between the trimmed V and J ends, which lost 0 bases and 4 bases, there was a span of 12 bases. The CDR3 extends over 15 amino acids. For the CDR3, the DNA is TGTGCCAGCAGTTTATCGTACCAGGACCTCTATGGCTACACCTTC. As protein: CASSLSYQDLYGYTF.

CDR3 DNA sequence: TGTGCCAGCAGTTTGAGTCAGGGCTATGGCTACACCTTC. Translation: CASSLSQGYGYTF. J is TRBJ1-2 and V is TRBV28; D is possibly TRBD1 (5 bases). The CDR3 sequence is 13 residues long. V lost 3 bases, J lost 4 bases, and 9 bases lay in between. CDR1 is MDHEN and CDR2 is SYDVKM in the germline V gene.

This clonotype was counted between two and nine times. This chain links TRBV6-1 with TRBJ1-6; 10 bases line up with TRBD1. The V gene end was trimmed by 6 bases and the J gene end by 8 bases; junction bases not matched to a gene: 13. The CDR3 runs 17 residues. Germline V gives CDR1 MNHNS, CDR2 SASEGT. The CDR3 region has the DNA TGTGCCAGCAGAGCCCGACCGGGACAGGGGTTTGATTCACCCCTCCACTTT. It is translated as CASRARPGQGFDSPLHF.

This chain uses TRBV11-3 with TRBJ2-1, with 10 nucleotides matching TRBD1. The length of the CDR3 is 15 residues. The trim removed 5 bases at V and 4 bases at J, leaving 5 bases unmatched. Germline V gives CDR1 SGHNT, CDR2 YENEEA. CDR3 sequence reads: CASSKGQGGYNEQFF. In DNA, the CDR3 is TGTGCCAGCAGCAAAGGACAGGGGGGATACAATGAGCAGTTCTTC.

V usage is TRBV7-9 and J usage is TRBJ2-7; 9 positions agree with TRBD2. The DNA end lines up better with TRBJ2-4; the J call may be wrong. Per germline, CDR1 SEHNR and CDR2 FQNEAQ (reference sequence). The CDR3 covers 16 residues. CDR3 DNA sequence: TGTGCCAGCAGCTTAGGCGGGGGGGCAGCCAAAAACATTCAGTACTTC. It codes for CASSLGGGAAKNIQYF.

This chain connects TRBV10-3 to TRBJ2-7, with TRBD1 matching 7 bases. V gave up 6 bases and J gave up 3 bases; unmatched junction bases: 11. The CDR3 length is 15 residues. Germline V gene sequence: CDR1 ENHRY, CDR2 SYGVKD. The CDR3 protein is CAIRARDRTDYEQYF. DNA for the CDR3: TGTGCCATCAGGGCCCGGGACAGAACAGACTACGAGCAGTACTTC.

This clonotype has only a few counts. V gene TRBV12-3 or TRBV12-4 combines with J gene TRBJ2-4; TRBD2 is a possible D gene (7 bases). The CDR3 loop spans 14 amino acids. With 3 bases removed from V and 6 bases from J, the gap between germline ends came to 12 bases. CDR3 bases: TGTGCCAGCAGTTTCGGGGGGCAGGGAAACATTCAGTACTTC. Encoded protein: CASSFGGQGNIQYF.

This clonotype was seen more than once but under ten times. This chain joins TRBV7-2 and TRBJ2-1; 11 nucleotides match TRBD2. CDR1 is SGHTA and CDR2 is FQGNSA in the germline V gene. V shed 1 base and J 7 bases; nucleotides not matched to a gene: 3. This CDR3 is built from 15 residues. CDR3 DNA: TGTGCCAGCAGCTTAGGACTAGCGGGGAAGAATGAGCAGTTCTTC. Translation gives CASSLGLAGKNEQFF.

J is TRBJ1-1 and V is TRBV10-3; 9 nucleotides match TRBD1. The V gene end was trimmed by 6 bases and the J gene end by 3 bases; junction bases not matched to a gene: 5. CDR1 is ENHRY, CDR2 SYGVKD, per germline. The CDR3 is 14 amino acids. CDR3 nucleotide sequence: TGTGCCATCAGGGGACAGGGAATGGACACTGAAGCTTTCTTT. Translating gives CAIRGQGMDTEAFF.

This clonotype has just a few counts. This rearrangement joins TRBV20-1 to TRBJ2-1; D is unclear. The germline V gene has CDR1 DFQATT and CDR2 SNEGSKA (reference sequence). This CDR3 has 13 amino acids. V lost 5 bases, J lost 5 bases, and 13 bases lay in between. CDR3 nucleotides: TGCAGTGCTCTCGGGCAGCGCGACAATGAGCAGTTCTTC. This translates into CSALGQRDNEQFF.

This clonotype was observed at least ten times. The chain links TRBV7-2 to TRBJ2-3; 7 bases agree with TRBD2. The CDR3 length is 15 residues. The germline V gene has CDR1 SGHTA and CDR2 FQGNSA. Trimming took 3 bases from V and 1 from J; bases not matched to a gene: 4. CDR3 sequence (DNA): TGTGCCAGCAGCTTCCCTGCGGGGGGCACAGATACGCAGTATTTT. Translating it yields CASSFPAGGTDTQYF.

The J gene is TRBJ1-2, the V gene TRBV7-2; 7 positions agree with TRBD1. The CDR3 is made up of 16 amino acids. V was pared by 0 bases and J by 2 bases, with 6 bases of the junction left unmatched. Looked up from germline, CDR1 is SGHTA and CDR2 is FQGNSA. The CDR3 here is CASSLAGQDSNYGYTF. The CDR3 nucleotides are TGTGCCAGCAGCTTAGCTGGACAGGACTCGAACTATGGCTACACCTTC.

This clonotype has a handful of counts. The rearrangement links TRBV18 to TRBJ2-3; D is possibly TRBD1 (5 bases). This CDR3 is built from 15 residues. Germline V gives CDR1 KGHSH, CDR2 LQKENI. Deletions cut 3 bases from V and 0 bases from J, with 10 bases between. CDR3 sequence: CASSPGAGSTDTQYF. The CDR3 coding sequence is TGTGCCAGCTCACCCGGCGCAGGGAGCACAGATACGCAGTATTTT.

This clonotype turned up a few times. V and J are TRBV27 and TRBJ2-7; D is uncertain. Germline V lookup: CDR1 MNHEY, CDR2 SMNVEV (reference sequence). V lost 6 bases and J 3 bases, leaving 12 bases between the germline ends. This CDR3 region has 13 residues. This CDR3 reads CASSPHLFYEQYF. CDR3 coding DNA: TGTGCCAGCAGCCCTCACTTGTTCTACGAGCAGTACTTC.

The chain carries TRBV7-2 and TRBJ2-7; D may be TRBD2 (5 bases). Trimming removed 2 bases at V and 3 bases at J, with 14 bases between. Germline CDR1 is SGHTA and CDR2 is FQGNSA. The CDR3 length is 15 residues. The CDR3, as DNA: TGTGCCAGCAGCTTATCGAGAGGGTCGGTCTACGAGCAGTACTTC. Amino acids: CASSLSRGSVYEQYF. Looking up the rest from reference TRBV7-2 and TRBJ2-7 gives the full variable domain: GAGVSQSPSNKVTEKGKDVELRCDPISGHTALYWYRQSLGQGLEFLIYFQGNSAPDKSGLPSDRFSAERTGGSVSTLTIQRTQQEDSAVYLCASSLSRGSVYEQYFGPGTRLTVT.